The sequence of this T cell receptor (beta chain) was determined in a study of radiotherapy plus CTLA-4 blockade in lung cancer. Study information: With 31% of patients having disease control, objective responses were seen in roughly 18%. Regarding the study as a whole: With interferon-beta, early dynamics of blood T cell clones were reported to best predict response. Radiotherapy with ipilimumab was followed by blood expansion of tumor-derived clones.

Clones were read by immunoSEQ multiplex PCR, and TCRdb kept only the in-frame ones, dropping some. Of 40,000 to 50,000 clones in the sample, 75% to 90% were seen once. Comments on this clone: Its antigen is unidentified.

Germline loops: CDR1 LNHNV, CDR2 YYDKDF (reference sequence). This CDR3 is 18 amino acids long. The sequencing used peripheral blood, collected from a patient treated with radiotherapy plus ipilimumab. The receptor was isolated from a human donor with non-small cell lung cancer who had stable disease on radiotherapy plus ipilimumab. This chain uses TRBV15 with TRBJ2-5; tentatively, D is TRBD1 (5 bases). The J call may be faulty, since TRBJ2-7 better matches the DNA end. The CDR3 DNA is TGTGCCACCAGCAGAGATCCGGCAGGGCAAATGGTCTCCTACGAGCAGTACTTC. This codes for CATSRDPAGQMVSYEQYF.